What follows is one T cell receptor beta chain and its context. Its antigen is unknown. At one end, the junction sequence differs from germline, possibly due to a read error. CDR3 length equals 15 residues. Germline CDR1 reads DFQATT; CDR2 reads SNEGSKA (reference sequence). TCRdb ran MiXCR on the RT-PCR reads and lists one entry per CDR3 protein. The sample lists 650,000 to 700,000 distinct CDR3 sequences, 15% to 17% occurring once. The data stem from a study of response to subunit inactivated influenza vaccine. Study observations and caveats: The authors put forward the suggestion that each seasonal influenza vaccination may bring in only a limited number of new T cells.

The input for sequencing was PBMCs from blood, taken 11 to 12 days after vaccination. The chain joins TRBV20-1 to TRBJ2-3, with D perhaps given as TRBD1 or TRBD2 (6 bases each). The sequence was collected from a man aged 50 or older who received an inactivated influenza vaccine. CDR3 in amino acids: CSALGLQGWTATQYF. As DNA, the CDR3 is TGCAGTGCTTTGGGACTCCAAGGATGGACAGCTACGCAGTATTTT.